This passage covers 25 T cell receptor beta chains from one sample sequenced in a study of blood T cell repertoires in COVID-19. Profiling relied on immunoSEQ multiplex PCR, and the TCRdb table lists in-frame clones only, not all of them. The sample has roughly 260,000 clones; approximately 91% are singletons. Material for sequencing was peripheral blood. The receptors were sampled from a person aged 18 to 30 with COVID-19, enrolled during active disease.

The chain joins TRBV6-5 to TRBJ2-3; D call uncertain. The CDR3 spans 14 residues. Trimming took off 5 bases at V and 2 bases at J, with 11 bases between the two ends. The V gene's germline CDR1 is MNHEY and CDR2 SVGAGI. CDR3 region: CASSPGRFTDTQYF. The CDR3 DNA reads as TGTGCCAGCAGTCCAGGCCGATTCACAGATACGCAGTATTTT.

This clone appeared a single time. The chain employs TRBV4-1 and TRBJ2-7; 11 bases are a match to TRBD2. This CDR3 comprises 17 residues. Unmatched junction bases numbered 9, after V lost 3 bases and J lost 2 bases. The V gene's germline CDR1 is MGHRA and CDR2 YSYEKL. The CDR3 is CASSQGSPGLAAYEQYF. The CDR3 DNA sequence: TGCGCCAGCAGCCAGGGTTCTCCGGGACTAGCGGCCTACGAGCAGTACTTC.

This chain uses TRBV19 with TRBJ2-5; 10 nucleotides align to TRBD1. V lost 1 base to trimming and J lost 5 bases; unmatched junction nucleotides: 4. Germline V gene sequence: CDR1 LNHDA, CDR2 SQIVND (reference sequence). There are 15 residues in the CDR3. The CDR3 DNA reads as TGTGCCAGTAGTATAGGACAGGGGGCGGGGGAGACCCAGTACTTC. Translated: CASSIGQGAGETQYF.

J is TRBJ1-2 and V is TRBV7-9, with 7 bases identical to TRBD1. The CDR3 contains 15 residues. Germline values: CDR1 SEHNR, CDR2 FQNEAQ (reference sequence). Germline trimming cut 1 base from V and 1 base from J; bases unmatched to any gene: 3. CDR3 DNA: TGTGCCAGCAGCTTAGAGGCAGGGGGTAACTATGGCTACACCTTC. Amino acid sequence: CASSLEAGGNYGYTF.

The CDR3 DNA sequence: TGTGCCAGCAGCCGCCAACTAGCGGGAGGGAAAGAGCAGTACTTC. This sequence encodes CASSRQLAGGKEQYF. The V call is TRBV7-2, the J call TRBJ2-7, with TRBD2 identical over 13 bases. V trimming: 5 bases; J trimming: 7 bases; junction bases outside the gene matches: 8. The CDR3 length is 15 residues. CDR1 is SGHTA, CDR2 FQGNSA, per germline.

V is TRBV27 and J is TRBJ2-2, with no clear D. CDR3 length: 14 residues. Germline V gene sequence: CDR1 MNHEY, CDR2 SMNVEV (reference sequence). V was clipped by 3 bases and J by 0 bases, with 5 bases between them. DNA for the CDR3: TGTGCCAGCAGTTTTCTCGCGAACACCGGGGAGCTGTTTTTT. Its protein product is CASSFLANTGELFF.

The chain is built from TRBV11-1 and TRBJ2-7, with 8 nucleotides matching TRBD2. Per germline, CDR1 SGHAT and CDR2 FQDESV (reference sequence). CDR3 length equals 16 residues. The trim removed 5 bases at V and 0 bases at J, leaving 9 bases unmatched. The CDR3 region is CASSQTLAGSSYEQYF. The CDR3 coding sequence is TGTGCCAGCAGCCAAACTTTAGCGGGAAGCTCCTACGAGCAGTACTTC.

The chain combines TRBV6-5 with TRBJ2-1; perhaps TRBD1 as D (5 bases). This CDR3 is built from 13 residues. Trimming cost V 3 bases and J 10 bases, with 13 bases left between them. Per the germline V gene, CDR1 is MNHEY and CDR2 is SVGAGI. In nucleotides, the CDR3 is TGTGCCAGCAGTTATGACCAGGGTGGAGAGCAGTTCTTC. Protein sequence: CASSYDQGGEQFF.

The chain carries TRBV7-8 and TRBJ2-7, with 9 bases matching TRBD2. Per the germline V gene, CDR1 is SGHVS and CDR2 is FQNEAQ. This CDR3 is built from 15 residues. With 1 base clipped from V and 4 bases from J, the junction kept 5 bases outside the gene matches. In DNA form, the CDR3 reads TGTGCCAGCAGCTTAGGGTTAGCGGGAGAATACGAGCAGTACTTC. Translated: CASSLGLAGEYEQYF. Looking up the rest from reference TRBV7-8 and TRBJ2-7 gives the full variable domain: GAGVSQSPRYKVAKRGQDVALRCDPISGHVSLFWYQQALGQGPEFLTYFQNEAQLDKSGLPSDRFFAERPEGSVSTLKIQRTQQEDSAVYLCASSLGLAGEYEQYFGPGTRLTVT.

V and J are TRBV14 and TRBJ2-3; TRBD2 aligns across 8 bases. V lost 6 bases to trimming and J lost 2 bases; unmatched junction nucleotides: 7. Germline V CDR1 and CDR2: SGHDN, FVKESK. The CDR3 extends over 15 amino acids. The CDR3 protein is CASRRSGSLTDTQYF. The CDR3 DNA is TGTGCCAGCAGACGAAGCGGGAGCCTCACAGATACGCAGTATTTT.

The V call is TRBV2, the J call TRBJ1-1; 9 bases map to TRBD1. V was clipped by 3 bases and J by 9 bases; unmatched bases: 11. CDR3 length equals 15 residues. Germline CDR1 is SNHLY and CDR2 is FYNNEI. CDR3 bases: TGTGCCAGCAGTGAGCATTTATCCGGGACAGGGAAAGCTTTCTTT. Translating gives CASSEHLSGTGKAFF. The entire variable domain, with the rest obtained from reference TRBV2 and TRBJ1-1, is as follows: EPEVTQTPSHQVTQMGQEVILRCVPISNHLYFYWYRQILGQKVEFLVSFYNNEISEKSEIFDDQFSVERPDGSNFTLKIRSTKLEDSAMYFCASSEHLSGTGKAFFGQGTRLTVV.

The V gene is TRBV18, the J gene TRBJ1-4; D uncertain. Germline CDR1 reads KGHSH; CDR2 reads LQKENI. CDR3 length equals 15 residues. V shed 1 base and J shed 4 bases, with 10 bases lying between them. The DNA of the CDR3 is TGTGCCAGCTCACCACTTTATCGAGGTAATGAAAAACTGTTTTTT. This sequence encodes CASSPLYRGNEKLFF.

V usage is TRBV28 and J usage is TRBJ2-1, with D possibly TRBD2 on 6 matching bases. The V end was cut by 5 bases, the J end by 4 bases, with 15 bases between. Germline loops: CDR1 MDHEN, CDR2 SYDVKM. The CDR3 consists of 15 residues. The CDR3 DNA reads TGTGCCAGCAGTCCCCGGGTAGCGGAGTACAATGAGCAGTTCTTC. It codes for CASSPRVAEYNEQFF.

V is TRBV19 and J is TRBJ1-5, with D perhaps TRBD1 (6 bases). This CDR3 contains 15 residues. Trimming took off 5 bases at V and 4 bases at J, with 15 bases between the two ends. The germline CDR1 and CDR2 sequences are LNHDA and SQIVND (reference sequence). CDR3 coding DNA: TGTGCCAGTAGTCCATCCAACAGGGAGAATCAGCCCCAGCATTTT. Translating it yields CASSPSNRENQPQHF.

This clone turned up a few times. The CDR3: CASSQGEGGGGANVLTF. For the CDR3, the DNA is TGCGCCAGCAGCCAAGGTGAAGGGGGCGGTGGGGCCAACGTCCTGACTTTC. The chain couples TRBV4-3 to TRBJ2-6; TRBD1 aligns across 7 bases. There are 17 residues in the CDR3. V was pared by 1 base and J by 3 bases, with 6 bases of the junction left unmatched. CDR1 LGHNA and CDR2 YSLEER come from the germline V gene.

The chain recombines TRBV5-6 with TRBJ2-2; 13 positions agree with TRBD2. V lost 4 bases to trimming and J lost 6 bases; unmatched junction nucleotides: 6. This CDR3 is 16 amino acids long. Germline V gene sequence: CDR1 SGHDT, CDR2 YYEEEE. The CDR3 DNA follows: TGTGCCAGCAGCCGGACTAGCGGGAGCGTGGCCGGGGAGCTGTTTTTT. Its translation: CASSRTSGSVAGELFF.

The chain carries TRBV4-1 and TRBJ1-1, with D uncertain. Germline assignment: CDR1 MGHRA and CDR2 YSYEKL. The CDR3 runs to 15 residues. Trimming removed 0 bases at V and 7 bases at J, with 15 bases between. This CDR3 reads CASSQEPTGRGEAFF. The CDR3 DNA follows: TGCGCCAGCAGCCAAGAACCGACCGGGAGAGGTGAAGCTTTCTTT.

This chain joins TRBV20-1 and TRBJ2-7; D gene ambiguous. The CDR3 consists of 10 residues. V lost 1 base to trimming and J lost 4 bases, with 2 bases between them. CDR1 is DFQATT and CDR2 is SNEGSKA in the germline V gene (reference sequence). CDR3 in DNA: TGCAGTGCTAGAGCATACGAGCAGTACTTC. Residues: CSARAYEQYF.

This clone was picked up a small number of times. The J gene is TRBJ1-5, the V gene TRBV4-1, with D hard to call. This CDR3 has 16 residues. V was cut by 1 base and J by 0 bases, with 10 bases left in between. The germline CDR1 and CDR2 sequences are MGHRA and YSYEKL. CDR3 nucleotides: TGCGCCAGCAGCCAAGTGCCACAGAGTAGCAATCAGCCCCAGCATTTT. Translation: CASSQVPQSSNQPQHF.

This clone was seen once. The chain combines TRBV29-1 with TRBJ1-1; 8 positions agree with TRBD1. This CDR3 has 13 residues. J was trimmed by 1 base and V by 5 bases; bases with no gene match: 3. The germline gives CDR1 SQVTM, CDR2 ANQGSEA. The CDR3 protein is CSVRGQENTEAFF. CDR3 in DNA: TGCAGCGTTAGGGGACAGGAGAACACTGAAGCTTTCTTT.

The CDR3 DNA reads TGTGCCAGCAGTGTTCAGGTTGCTAGCACAGATACGCAGTATTTT. Translated, it gives CASSVQVASTDTQYF. The chain links TRBV28 to TRBJ2-3; D gene ambiguous. This CDR3 has 15 residues. The V end was cut by 5 bases, the J end by 0 bases, with 12 bases between. Germline loops: CDR1 MDHEN, CDR2 SYDVKM.

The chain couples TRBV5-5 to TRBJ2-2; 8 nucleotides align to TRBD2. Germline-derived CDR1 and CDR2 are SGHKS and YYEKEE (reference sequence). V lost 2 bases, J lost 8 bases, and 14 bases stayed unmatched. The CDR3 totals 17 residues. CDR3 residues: CASSFLGSAGGGGELFF. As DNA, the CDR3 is TGTGCCAGCAGCTTTTTGGGATCCGCGGGAGGAGGAGGGGAGCTGTTTTTT.

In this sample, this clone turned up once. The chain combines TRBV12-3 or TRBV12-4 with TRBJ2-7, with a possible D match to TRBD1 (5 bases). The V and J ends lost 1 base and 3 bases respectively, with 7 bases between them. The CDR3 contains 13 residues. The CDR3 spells CASSLVGLYEQYF. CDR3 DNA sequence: TGTGCCAGCAGTTTAGTGGGGCTCTACGAGCAGTACTTC.

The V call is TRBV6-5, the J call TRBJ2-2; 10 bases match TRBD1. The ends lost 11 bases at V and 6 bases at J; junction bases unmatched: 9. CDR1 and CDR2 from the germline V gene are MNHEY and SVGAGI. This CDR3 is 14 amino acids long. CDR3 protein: CAVRDRGTPGELFF. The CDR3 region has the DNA TGTGCCGTCCGGGACAGGGGAACACCCGGGGAGCTGTTTTTT.

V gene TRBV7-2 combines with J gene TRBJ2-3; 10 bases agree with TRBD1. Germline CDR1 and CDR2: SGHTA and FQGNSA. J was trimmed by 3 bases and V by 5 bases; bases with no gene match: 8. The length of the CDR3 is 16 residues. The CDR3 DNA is TGTGCCAGCAGCCGCCGGACAGGGGGGATGACAGATACGCAGTATTTT. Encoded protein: CASSRRTGGMTDTQYF.